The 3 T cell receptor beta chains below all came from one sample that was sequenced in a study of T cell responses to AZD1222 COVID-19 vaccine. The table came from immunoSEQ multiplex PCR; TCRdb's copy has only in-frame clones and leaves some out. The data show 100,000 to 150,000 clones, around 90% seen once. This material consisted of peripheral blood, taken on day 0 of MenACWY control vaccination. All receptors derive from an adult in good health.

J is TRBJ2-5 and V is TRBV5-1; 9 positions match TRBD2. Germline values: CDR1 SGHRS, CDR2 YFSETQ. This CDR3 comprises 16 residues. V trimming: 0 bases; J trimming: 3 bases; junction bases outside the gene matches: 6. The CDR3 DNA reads TGCGCCAGCAGCTTGGCCTCTAGCGGGACCAAAGAGACCCAGTACTTC. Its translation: CASSLASSGTKETQYF.

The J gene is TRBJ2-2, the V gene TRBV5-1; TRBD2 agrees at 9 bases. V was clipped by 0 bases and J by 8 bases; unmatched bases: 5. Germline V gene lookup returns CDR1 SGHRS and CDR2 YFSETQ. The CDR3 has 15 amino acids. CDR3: CASSLEASGEGELFF. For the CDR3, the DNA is TGCGCCAGCAGCTTGGAAGCTAGCGGGGAAGGGGAGCTGTTTTTT.

CDR3 region: CASSRDSSSYNEQFF. The CDR3 DNA follows: TGCGCCAGCAGCCGGGACAGCAGCTCCTACAATGAGCAGTTCTTC. The chain links TRBV5-1 to TRBJ2-1, with 7 bases identical to TRBD1. V lost 4 bases, J lost 0 bases, and 4 bases stayed unmatched. The germline V gene has CDR1 SGHRS and CDR2 YFSETQ. This CDR3 is built from 15 residues.